This T cell receptor (beta chain) was captured by sequencing in a study of sequential checkpoint blockade in melanoma. This table comes from immunoSEQ multiplex PCR, and its TCRdb copy is limited to in-frame clones, with some not included. The sample holds over 15,000 clones, about 74% seen once. Treatment here: randomized to nivolumab then ipilimumab (arm A) or the reverse (arm B). Sequencing used CD8+ T cells sorted from blood (inferred from file names), obtained from a patient given nivolumab and ipilimumab in sequence. This receptor was obtained from a human donor with melanoma.

The CDR3 sequence: CASSRRGTYEQYF. CDR3 coding DNA: TGTGCCAGCAGTAGGAGGGGAACCTACGAGCAGTACTTC. The rearrangement uses TRBV6-1 and TRBJ2-7; maybe TRBD2 (6 bases). The V end lost 5 bases, the J end lost 2 bases, and 10 bases lay between the germline ends. Germline values: CDR1 MNHNS, CDR2 SASEGT. The length of the CDR3 is 13 residues.